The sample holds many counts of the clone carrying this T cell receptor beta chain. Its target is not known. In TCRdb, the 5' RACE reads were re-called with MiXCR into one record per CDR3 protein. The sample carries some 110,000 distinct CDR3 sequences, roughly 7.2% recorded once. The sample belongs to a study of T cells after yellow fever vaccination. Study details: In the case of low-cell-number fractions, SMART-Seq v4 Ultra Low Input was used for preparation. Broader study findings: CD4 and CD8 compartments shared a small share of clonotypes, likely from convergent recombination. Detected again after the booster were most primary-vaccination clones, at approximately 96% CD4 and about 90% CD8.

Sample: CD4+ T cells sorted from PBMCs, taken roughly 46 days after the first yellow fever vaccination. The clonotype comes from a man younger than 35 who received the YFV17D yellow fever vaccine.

The CDR3 nucleotides read TGTGCCAGCAGTTCTGGGGGGGCCACTGAAGCTTTCTTT. Its translation is CASSSGGATEAFF. The chain employs TRBV3-1 and TRBJ1-1; TRBD1 is a possible D gene (6 bases). This CDR3 has 13 residues. CDR1 and CDR2 from the germline V gene are LGHDT and YNNKEL (reference sequence). V shed 6 bases and J shed 4 bases, with 12 bases lying between them.